The 21 T cell receptor beta chains in this list originate from one sample, sequenced in a study of cytomegalovirus exposure and HLA in healthy donors. PCR primers comprised 60 Vbeta and 13 Jbeta primers. Libraries were prepared by immunoSEQ multiplex PCR; TCRdb keeps only in-frame clonotypes and omits some of them. The data contain 40,000 to 55,000 clones, 55% to 75% of them singletons. Sequencing input: PBMCs. These TCRs come from a woman under 40 in good health and CMV-seronegative.

The rearrangement uses TRBV5-6 and TRBJ1-2; D may be TRBD1 (6 bases). This CDR3 contains 16 residues. Trimming left V 3 bases short and J 4 bases short, with 19 bases between. The V gene's germline CDR1 is SGHDT and CDR2 YYEEEE. The CDR3 reads CASSSIRDTRSYGYTF. The CDR3 DNA sequence: TGTGCCAGCAGCTCGATCCGGGACACCCGCAGCTATGGCTACACCTTC.

This clone was detected a few times. This rearrangement joins TRBV7-8 to TRBJ1-1; 8 bases map to TRBD1. The CDR3 consists of 16 residues. The V and J ends lost 2 bases and 2 bases, in that order; junction bases with no gene match: 7. Germline assignment: CDR1 SGHVS and CDR2 FQNEAQ. CDR3 DNA: TGTGCCAGCAGCTTACGAGACAGGGGATCCAACACTGAAGCTTTCTTT. The encoded protein is CASSLRDRGSNTEAFF.

This rearrangement joins TRBV25-1 to TRBJ1-1; 8 positions agree with TRBD1. The CDR3 has 18 amino acids. From germline, CDR1 is MGHDK and CDR2 SYGVNS. Unmatched junction bases numbered 14, after V lost 2 bases and J lost 3 bases. The CDR3 coding sequence is TGTGCCAGCAGTGAAAACCTGGGAGTCAGGGGGCTTGACACTGAAGCTTTCTTT. Its protein is CASSENLGVRGLDTEAFF.

V is TRBV28 and J is TRBJ2-1, with TRBD2 matching over 8 bases. The CDR3 sequence is 15 residues long. Germline CDR1 reads MDHEN; CDR2 reads SYDVKM. The V segment lost 3 bases and the J segment 8 bases; nucleotides outside the gene matches: 9. The CDR3 loop is CASSLRLAGHHEQFF. The CDR3 DNA reads as TGTGCCAGCAGTTTGCGGCTAGCGGGTCACCATGAGCAGTTCTTC.

The rearrangement joins TRBV30 to TRBJ1-1; 9 nucleotides line up with TRBD1. Germline lookup yields CDR1 GTSNPN and CDR2 SVGIG (reference sequence). This CDR3 spans 15 amino acids. The ends lost 2 bases at V and 6 bases at J; junction bases unmatched: 10. CDR3 region: CAWSLKDRGSSEAFF. CDR3 nucleotide sequence: TGTGCCTGGAGTCTAAAAGACAGGGGGTCGTCTGAAGCTTTCTTT. The entire variable domain, with the rest obtained from reference TRBV30 and TRBJ1-1, is as follows: SQTIHQWPATLVQPVGSPLSLECTVEGTSNPNLYWYRQAAGRGLQLLFYSVGIGQISSEVPQNLSASRPQDRQFILSSKKLLLSDSGFYLCAWSLKDRGSSEAFFGQGTRLTVV.

The chain carries TRBV11-2 and TRBJ2-7; D remains unclear. This CDR3 has 14 residues. V was cut by 0 bases and J by 3 bases, with 9 bases left in between. Germline loops: CDR1 SGHAT, CDR2 FQNNGV. This CDR3 reads CASSLDGGGYEQYF. The CDR3 coding sequence is TGTGCCAGCAGCTTAGACGGCGGTGGCTACGAGCAGTACTTC.

CDR3 nucleotide sequence: TGCAGTGCCCCCGACAACAATGAGCAGTTCTTC. This encodes CSAPDNNEQFF. The V and J genes are TRBV20-1 and TRBJ2-1; D remains unclear. The CDR3 has 11 amino acids. The V gene lost 6 bases and the J gene lost 5 bases, with 8 bases spanning the gap. Germline V lookup: CDR1 DFQATT, CDR2 SNEGSKA (reference sequence).

The rearrangement joins TRBV29-1 to TRBJ1-2; D unclear. The CDR3 contains 15 residues. Germline CDR1 and CDR2: SQVTM and ANQGSEA. The V and J ends lost 0 bases and 2 bases respectively, with 13 bases between them. CDR3 in amino acids: CSVEDLAWANYGYTF. The CDR3 nucleotides are TGCAGCGTTGAAGATCTTGCTTGGGCCAACTATGGCTACACCTTC. The entire variable domain, with the rest obtained from reference TRBV29-1 and TRBJ1-2, is as follows: SAVISQKPSRDICQRGTSLTIQCQVDSQVTMMFWYRQQPGQSLTLIATANQGSEATYESGFVIDKFPISRPNLTFSTLTVSNMSPEDSSIYLCSVEDLAWANYGYTFGSGTRLTVV.

J is TRBJ1-2 and V is TRBV6-5; TRBD1 aligns across 7 bases. Germline V CDR1 and CDR2: MNHEY, SVGAGI. Losses at the gene ends were 0 bases for V and 3 bases for J; bases not matched to a gene: 7. The CDR3 extends over 16 amino acids. The CDR3 reads CASSYSWTGAYYGYTF. CDR3 bases: TGTGCCAGCAGTTACTCCTGGACAGGAGCTTACTATGGCTACACCTTC.

The rearrangement uses TRBV2 and TRBJ1-4, with TRBD1 as a possible D gene (6 bases). This CDR3 contains 14 residues. The germline V gene encodes CDR1 SNHLY and CDR2 FYNNEI. Trimming removed 3 bases at V and 5 bases at J, with 10 bases between. The CDR3 spells CASSDHRENEKLFF. The CDR3 nucleotides are TGTGCCAGCAGTGACCACAGGGAGAATGAAAAACTGTTTTTT.

V usage is TRBV2 and J usage is TRBJ2-1; 14 bases align to TRBD2. The CDR3 has 16 amino acids. Germline trimming cut 4 bases from V and 9 bases from J; bases unmatched to any gene: 8. Germline V gene lookup returns CDR1 SNHLY and CDR2 FYNNEI. The CDR3 DNA follows: TGTGCCAGCAGTGCGCGACTAGCGGGGGGGCGGGGTGAGCAGTTCTTC. The encoded protein is CASSARLAGGRGEQFF.

This clone was seen only a few times. The chain combines TRBV6-6 with TRBJ2-1; 13 nucleotides align to TRBD2. There are 15 residues in the CDR3. The J segment lost 8 bases and the V segment lost 4 bases, leaving 5 bases of the junction unmatched. Germline V CDR1 and CDR2: MNHNY, SVGAGI (reference sequence). CDR3 nucleotides: TGTGCCAGCAGTTCCGGGACTAGCGGGATCGATGAGCAGTTCTTC. Its translation is CASSSGTSGIDEQFF.

This chain uses TRBV5-1 with TRBJ2-1; 10 bases line up with TRBD2. The V and J ends lost 0 bases and 6 bases, in that order; junction bases with no gene match: 3. The CDR3 totals 15 residues. Germline V gene lookup returns CDR1 SGHRS and CDR2 YFSETQ. The CDR3 nucleotides read TGCGCCAGCAGCTTGGGTCCTAGCGGGAGCAATGAGCAGTTCTTC. This gives the protein CASSLGPSGSNEQFF.

CDR3 sequence (DNA): TGTGCCAGCAGTCACGGGGGCACTGAAGCTTTCTTT. Translated, it gives CASSHGGTEAFF. The genes are TRBV6-5 and TRBJ1-1; D possibly corresponds to TRBD1 (5 bases). The CDR3 covers 12 residues. V was cut by 5 bases and J by 4 bases, with 8 bases left in between. Germline lookup yields CDR1 MNHEY and CDR2 SVGAGI.

The chain recombines TRBV27 with TRBJ1-4; perhaps TRBD1 as D (5 bases). This CDR3 is built from 13 residues. Trimming pared 8 bases from V and 4 bases from J, leaving 11 bases between. Germline V gives CDR1 MNHEY, CDR2 SMNVEV (reference sequence). CDR3 sequence (DNA): TGTGCCAGCGGGCGGAGGGGTAATGAAAAACTGTTTTTT. Translated: CASGRRGNEKLFF.

The chain carries TRBV5-1 and TRBJ1-1, with D uncertain. V shed 2 bases and J shed 0 bases, with 11 bases lying between them. Germline assignment: CDR1 SGHRS and CDR2 YFSETQ. The CDR3 loop spans 15 amino acids. CDR3 amino acids: CASSFFSGMNTEAFF. DNA of the CDR3: TGCGCCAGCAGCTTCTTCTCAGGTATGAACACTGAAGCTTTCTTT.

The chain links TRBV30 to TRBJ2-7; TRBD1 matches 8 bases. This CDR3 region has 12 residues. J lost 7 bases, V lost 2 bases, and 4 bases had no gene match. Germline-derived CDR1 and CDR2 are GTSNPN and SVGIG (reference sequence). CDR3 region: CAWSQGAQEQYF. CDR3 coding DNA: TGTGCCTGGAGTCAGGGGGCGCAAGAGCAGTACTTC.

The rearrangement links TRBV6-1 to TRBJ2-1, with 10 bases identical to TRBD1. The CDR3 loop spans 15 amino acids. Germline V gives CDR1 MNHNS, CDR2 SASEGT. Unmatched junction bases numbered 7, after V lost 6 bases and J lost 5 bases. The CDR3: CASRAGTGAHNEQFF. DNA of the CDR3: TGTGCCAGCAGAGCCGGGACAGGGGCTCACAATGAGCAGTTCTTC.

This clone appeared a few times. The rearrangement uses TRBV9 and TRBJ2-1, with 9 bases lining up with TRBD2. Germline loops: CDR1 SGDLS, CDR2 YYNGEE. The trim removed 3 bases at V and 0 bases at J, leaving 13 bases unmatched. There are 19 residues in the CDR3. In DNA, the CDR3 is TGTGCCAGCAGCGGAGCTAGCGGGAAAATTGGCATCTCCTACAATGAGCAGTTCTTC. Its protein is CASSGASGKIGISYNEQFF.

This clone has only one observation. This chain joins TRBV5-1 and TRBJ2-5; no firm D call. CDR1 is SGHRS, CDR2 YFSETQ, per germline. V dropped 2 bases and J dropped 5 bases, with 7 bases sitting between them. The CDR3 consists of 12 residues. CDR3: CASSFLSETQYF. The CDR3 nucleotides read TGCGCCAGCAGCTTCCTATCGGAGACCCAGTACTTC.

The chain links TRBV15 to TRBJ1-1, with D perhaps matching TRBD1 (6 bases). The CDR3 has 16 residues. V gave up 4 bases and J gave up 0 bases, with 15 bases separating them. From germline, CDR1 is LNHNV and CDR2 YYDKDF (reference sequence). The CDR3 DNA is TGTGCCACCAGCATGAAATGGACAGCAATGAACACTGAAGCTTTCTTT. Its protein is CATSMKWTAMNTEAFF.